This T cell receptor beta chain was captured in a study of OX40 agonist ivuxolimab in advanced cancers. Study overall: The study enrolled dose-escalation patients with hepatocellular carcinoma, melanoma, renal cell or head and neck cancer. Study conclusions and caveats: Expanded clones belonging to CD8+ T cells outnumbered, on average, those of CD4+.

Regarding this clone: What it binds is unknown.

CDR1 and CDR2 from the germline V gene are SNHLY and FYNNEI. The CDR3 covers 14 residues. J gave up 4 bases and V 7 bases, and 8 bases lay outside the gene matches. Assay used: immunoSEQ multiplex PCR; TCRdb lists only in-frame clones, some missing. The sample yields 64,000 or so clones, 65% to 90% seen once. The input for sequencing was CD4+ or CD8+ T cells sorted from blood, taken in a trial of the OX40 agonist ivuxolimab. The TCR was taken from an adult with an advanced solid tumor such as melanoma, head and neck, liver or kidney cancer. This chain connects TRBV2 to TRBJ1-1, with TRBD1 matching over 8 bases. As DNA, the CDR3 is TGTGCCAGCAACACCCAGGGGGCAGGCACTGAAGCTTTCTTT. Residues: CASNTQGAGTEAFF.